Described below is a single T cell receptor beta chain sequence and its context. This clone was counted between two and nine times. There is no known antigen for this receptor. The sample holds no much larger clone one base away, and base qualities are not on file. Library preparation used the immunoSEQ multiplex PCR assay. For the multiplex PCR, a mixture combining 60 forward primers for TCR Vbeta segments and 13 reverse primers for TCR Jbeta segments was used. The CDR3 region of rearranged TCR beta genes was amplified from genomic DNA by a multiplex PCR assay. The Illumina HiSeq System was used to sequence the amplified TCR beta libraries as 87-base-pair reads. The authors' analysis ran thus. Across the 640 or so repertoires, a later analysis counted some 81 million unique TCR beta chains, 9.5 million to 12 million of which were shared by at least two donors. Raw reads were error-corrected and collapsed into unique sequences with a nearest-neighbor algorithm that merged closely related sequences to remove PCR and sequencing errors. To assign V, D and J gene segments, CDR3 sequences were aligned to IMGT reference sequences. For a sequence to be retained, a match of at least six nucleotides was required to both a V gene segment and a J gene segment. Rearrangements were called productive when the CDR3 lacked stop codons and stayed in frame with V and J; all others were non-productive. Following IMGT convention, CDR3 was defined as the stretch from the second conserved V-encoded cysteine to the conserved J-encoded phenylalanine. Sequences without an unambiguous match to a single V gene segment were excluded from the earlier analysis of a few hundred of the donors. In an earlier analysis of 587 of the donors, V segments were called functional above 56.7% productive rearrangements and were called segregating when the between-donor standard deviation exceeded 5%. A statistical classification framework was built for diagnosing cytomegalovirus status from the catalog of TCR beta chain sequences. A later analysis assigned V and J genes by comparing TCR nucleotide sequences with IMGT/GENE-DB human TR gene sequences. In a later analysis, CDR3 sequences and most-parsimonious VDJ recombination scenarios were assigned using the TCRdist pipeline. In a later analysis, every TCR beta chain was defined by the combination of its CDR3 amino acid sequence and its V-gene family, and reads without a unique V-gene family were dropped. In a later analysis, several hundred highly shared, low-generation-probability nucleotide sequences were removed to address suspected cross-contamination and a sequencing artifact. For each public chain, a later analysis derived a clonal expansion index from normalized ranks of inferred template counts within each repertoire. Generation probabilities in a later analysis came from a VDJ recombination model fitted to out-of-frame rearrangements, and those results were checked against IGoR. In a later analysis, hypergeometric tests were used to score TCR-TCR, TCR-HLA and TCR-CMV co-occurrence, with a repertoire-size bias correction applied to TCR pairs. A later analysis estimated false discovery rates by permuting HLA or CMV assignments 20 times. In a later analysis, co-occurring TCRs were grouped with DBSCAN, and TCRdist sequence similarity was added when clustering was performed within HLA-allele-positive subsets. Repertoires with fewer than 30,000 or more than 120,000 public chains were left out of co-occurrence clustering, as were four to six repertoires with anomalous nucleotide sharing. TCRdb retrieved this table from immuneACCESS and kept in-frame rearrangements only. Not all clones are present; in checked studies, unresolved V genes account for under half, and no reason is known for the remainder. V and J calls and clone size are given by that table; D and trimming were obtained from the DNA. The sample table lists some 150,000 clones, about 80% of them with a count of one. The ten top clones hold around 4.5% of the sample.

The data are from a study of cytomegalovirus exposure and HLA in healthy donors (dated by TCRdb to about 2017). Looking at the study overall: In an earlier analysis of some 610 of the donors, about 270 Gb of sequence data and some 120 million unique TCR beta sequences from roughly 200 million T cells were reported. Because of strong linkage in the cohort, roughly five DR-DQ haplotypes were treated as single units for association and clustering. Every repertoire in the discovery cohort had been generated on one and the same sequencing platform. The study profiled the T cell repertoires of 500 to 800 subjects by immunosequencing and related them to cytomegalovirus serostatus. Donor age, sex, ethnicity and CMV serostatus were collected together with the repertoire data. The study aimed to test whether cataloging public T cell receptors could reveal signatures of past pathogen exposure. In a later genetic analysis, genome-wide SNP genotypes for about 55% of the roughly 670 donors were used, and that subset was treated as a discovery cohort. Approximately 300 gigabases of sequencing data and approximately 80 million unique TCR sequences were included in an early release covering 550 to 650 HLA-typed donors. To study patterns of TCR occurrence, a later analysis re-analyzed previously published TCR beta repertoires from 666 donors and added high-resolution HLA genotyping. Typing coverage varied by locus: roughly 629-640 donors for A, B, C, DRB1 and DQB1; approximately 500 for DQA1; around 610 for DPA1; roughly 450 for DPB1. To predict cytomegalovirus infection status, the study brought together high-throughput TCR immunosequencing, statistical association of individual TCRs with disease status, and machine learning. In an earlier analysis of 500 to 650 of the donors, high-throughput TCR beta sequencing was used to judge whether each TCR beta V gene segment behaved as functional or pseudogenic. Of the 300 to 500 genotyped donors, roughly 80% were placed in the genetic ancestry cluster associated with self-reported Caucasian donors. Rather than using new phenotypic data, the later analysis identified candidate immune exposures from TCR beta sequences and from how often those sequences occurred across donors. HLA typing included class I and class II loci at four-digit resolution. Along with the approximately 670-subject first cohort, a separate validation cohort of over a hundred different subjects was used. Among some 400 genotyped donors of the cohort, an average of around 240,000 unique TCR beta nucleotide sequences was sequenced per donor, of which about 18% were non-productive.

Beyond this particular receptor, the publication reports: A cluster of highly shared sequence variants was judged likely to represent a technical artifact of the sequencing pipeline. The classifier was reported to diagnose cytomegalovirus status with high specificity and sensitivity in both the original and validation cohorts. At a false discovery rate of 0.05, a later analysis linked 15,000 to 20,000 TCR beta sequences to specific HLA alleles. CMV serostatus was the only immune exposure information available for the cohort. In vitro tests confirmed that a few of the cytomegalovirus-associated TCR beta chains recognize cytomegalovirus antigens. According to a later analysis, TCR association rates differed among HLA loci, with DRB1 alleles showing the most associated TCRs and HLA-C alleles showing the fewest. Because counts were too low, about 18 rarely observed V segments, including chromosome 9 orphons, were excluded from the earlier analysis of some 590 of the donors. A later genetic analysis associated a missense DCLRE1C variant with V-gene and J-gene trimming of TCR beta chains, and an independent cohort replicated the association. Compared with the roughly 700-donor mean, donors in an Asian-associated ancestry cluster had fewer N-insertions in productive TCRs, according to a later genetic analysis. According to a later analysis, parvovirus B19, influenza, CMV and Epstein-Barr virus appeared linked to several top co-occurrence clusters. HLA typing was unavailable for some donors at each locus, so association tests used only the typed subset. Across donors, most TCR sequences were observed very rarely, whereas some public TCRs were present in many individuals. The authors suggested that the approach could potentially be extended to other disease states and immunological phenotypes. A further reported finding was that TCR beta sequences accurately predicted the HLA-A and HLA-B alleles for most subjects in the first cohort. Linkage disequilibrium might explain the correlated functional status among segregating V segments, but an unknown experimental factor could not be excluded. In a later analysis, HLA-associated TCR beta chains were found to be more clonally expanded and to have lower generation probabilities than equally common non-associated chains. Broadly in line with IMGT annotations, most TCR beta V segments showed up in productive rearrangements about 87% or about 30% of the time in an earlier analysis of about 500 of the donors. Strong co-occurrence of HLA alleles, especially DR and DQ, made assigning TCR associations to individual alleles difficult. The cohort was sequenced for TCR beta chains only, and without alpha or paired-chain data the features that could be detected were limited. Roughly uniform sequencing depth across donors was assumed in presence/absence analyses, although this assumption may not hold. In the study, 150 to 200 TCR beta chains were listed as associated with cytomegalovirus. According to a later analysis, most CMV-associated TCR beta chains appeared to be HLA-restricted, and the HLA associations seemed to be driven largely by CMV exposure.

In total, approximately 700 healthy bone marrow donors made up the cohort. At the time of sampling, all cohort members were nominally healthy, though unrecorded immune exposures were likely present. The donor tested CMV seronegative, placing the donor among the roughly 340 seronegative members of the cohort. A peripheral blood sample was collected from each donor, and TCR beta sequencing was performed on peripheral blood mononuclear cells. The Qiagen DNeasy Blood Extraction Kit was used to extract genomic DNA from the blood cell samples. This clonotype was obtained from a man between 25 and 39 years old in good health and CMV-seronegative. The sequencing input was PBMCs.

Read as DNA, the sequence is TGTGCCAGTAGTGCCGTAGAGGGCTACGAGCAGTACTTC. It translates to CASSAVEGYEQYF. The chain was built from TRBV19 and TRBJ2-7, and the D gene may be TRBD2, 5 bases matching. V is cut by 5 bases and J by 3 bases, and the space between the germline ends is 11 bases. The CDR3 covers 13 residues, taking in both the cysteine and the phenylalanine. Just CDR3 DNA is preserved here, 39 bases in frame from base 1. The germline V gene (reference sequence) gives CDR1 as LNHDA and CDR2 as SQIVND.